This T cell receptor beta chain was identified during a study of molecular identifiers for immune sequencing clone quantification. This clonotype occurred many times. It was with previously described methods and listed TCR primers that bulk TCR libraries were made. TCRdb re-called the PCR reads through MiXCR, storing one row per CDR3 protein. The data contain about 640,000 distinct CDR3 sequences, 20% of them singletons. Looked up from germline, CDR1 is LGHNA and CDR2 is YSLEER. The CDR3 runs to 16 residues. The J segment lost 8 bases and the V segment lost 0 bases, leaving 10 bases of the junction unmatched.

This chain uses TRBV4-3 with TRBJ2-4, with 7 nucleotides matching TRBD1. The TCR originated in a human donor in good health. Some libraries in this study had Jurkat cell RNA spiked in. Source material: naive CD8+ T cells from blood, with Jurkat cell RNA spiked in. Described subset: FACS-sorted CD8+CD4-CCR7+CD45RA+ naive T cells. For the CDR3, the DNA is TGCGCCAGCAGCCAAGATCGGGCCGAACAGGGGTACATTCAGTACTTC. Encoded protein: CASSQDRAEQGYIQYF.